The rows below give T cell receptor beta chains drawn from one sample of a study of T cells in Graves' hyperthyroidism and ophthalmopathy. Each CDR3 protein is one row after TCRdb ran MiXCR on the multiplex PCR reads. The sample records 360,000 or so distinct CDR3 sequences, roughly 18% being singletons. Sequenced material: blood. The receptors stem from a woman between 35 and 50 years old with Graves' ophthalmopathy. The CDR3 runs from the conserved cysteine through the conserved F or W. A D gene is named only where the DNA matches it firmly. A row's size may be missing; if present it is once, few, many or a size class.

J	V	size	D	DNA	CDR3
TRBJ2-7	TRBV6-2/TRBV6-3	many	-	TGTGCCAGCAGTAACACGGCCTCCTACGAGCAGTACTTC	CASSNTASYEQYF
TRBJ2-7	TRBV27	many	TRBD2	TGTGCCAGCAGTCCCCCCCGGGGGGGTAGGTACGAGCAGTACTTC	CASSPPRGGRYEQYF
TRBJ1-5	TRBV19	many	TRBD1	TGTGCCAGTAGTATAGCCCGACAGGGGAGGCTCAATCAGCCCCAGCATTTT	CASSIARQGRLNQPQHF
TRBJ2-7	TRBV7-8	many	TRBD2	TGTGCCAGCAGCTTATGGGGGAGGGACTACGAGCAGTACTTC	CASSLWGRDYEQYF
TRBJ2-7	TRBV12-3/TRBV12-4	many	TRBD2	TGTGCCAGCAGTCCTTTAGCGGGAGGGGCCGAGCAGTACTTC	CASSPLAGGAEQYF
TRBJ1-1	TRBV6-2/TRBV6-3	-	TRBD1	TGTGCCAGCAGTTACTTAAGGACAGGCTCCGGGGCTGAAGCTTTCTTT	CASSYLRTGSGAEAFF
TRBJ1-5	TRBV2	-	-	TGTGCCAGCAGTGAAGCAGGGGCCGATCAGCCCCAGCATTTT	CASSEAGADQPQHF
TRBJ1-2	TRBV28	many	-	TGTGCCAGCAGTTTTTTCCAGGTCTATGGCTACACCTTC	CASSFFQVYGYTF
TRBJ2-3	TRBV28	many	-	TGTGCCAGCAAGGAGTTCTCAGATACGCAGTATTTT	CASKEFSDTQYF
TRBJ1-2	TRBV6-5	many	TRBD1	TGTGCCAGCAGCCCTGACAGGGAAAGGAGCTACACCTTC	CASSPDRERSYTF
TRBJ2-7	TRBV27	-	-	TGTGCCAGCAGTTTAAACAGGGCCACCTACGAGCAGTACTTC	CASSLNRATYEQYF
TRBJ2-2	TRBV12-3/TRBV12-4	many	TRBD1	TGTGCCAGCAGTTCCTCCACGGCGGGACAGGGGATTTTCGGGGAGCTGTTTTTT	CASSSSTAGQGIFGELFF
TRBJ1-2	TRBV20-1	many	-	TGCAGTGCTAGCGTGCAGTATGGCTACACCTTC	CSASVQYGYTF
TRBJ1-3	TRBV5-1	many	-	TGCGCCAGCAGCTTGGAAGGGGACTCTGGAAACACCATATATTTT	CASSLEGDSGNTIYF
TRBJ1-2	TRBV5-5	many	-	TGTGCCAGCAGCTCCCCCGCGACCTATGGCTACACCTTC	CASSSPATYGYTF
TRBJ2-5	TRBV12-3/TRBV12-4	-	TRBD2	TGTGCCAGCAGTAGAAGACTAGCGGGAGTGGAGACCCAGTACTTC	CASSRRLAGVETQYF
TRBJ2-7	TRBV5-5	few	-	TGTGCCAGCAGCTTGGGCCCCGGACAGAACTACGAGCAGCACTTC	CASSLGPGQNYEQHF
TRBJ2-2	TRBV6-2/TRBV6-3	many	-	TGTGCCAGCAGTTACTCAGAACGGGAGTACACCGGGGAGCTGTTTTTT	CASSYSEREYTGELFF
TRBJ2-7	TRBV28	many	TRBD1	TGTGCCAGCATCGATAGACAGGGCCGAAGGGAGCAGTACTTC	CASIDRQGRREQYF
TRBJ2-5	TRBV12-3/TRBV12-4	-	-	TGTGCCAGCAGTGAAGGAGTCGGGGAGACCCAGTACTTC	CASSEGVGETQYF
TRBJ1-1	TRBV20-1	many	TRBD1	TGCAGTGCTGAAACCCGGGACAGGGTGGAAGAAGCTTTCTTT	CSAETRDRVEEAFF
TRBJ2-7	TRBV4-3	-	-	TGCGCCAGCAGCCAAGGGTTGGGGGAGTCCTACGAGCAGTACTTC	CASSQGLGESYEQYF
TRBJ2-7	TRBV11-2	many	-	TGTGCCAGCAGCTTAGTACGGGGGGCGCGGTACGAGCAGTACTTC	CASSLVRGARYEQYF
TRBJ2-5	TRBV5-1	few	-	TGCGCCAGCAGCACGCAACTAGCAGGGGGGGGAGAGACCCAGTACTTC	CASSTQLAGGGETQYF
TRBJ2-7	TRBV20-1	many	-	TGCAGTGCTAGAGATCACAGGTCACCCGCCTACGAGCAGTACTTC	CSARDHRSPAYEQYF
TRBJ2-7	TRBV2	many	TRBD1	TGTGCCAGCAGTGAATTGGGACAGGGGGCGAGGGAGCAGTACTTC	CASSELGQGAREQYF